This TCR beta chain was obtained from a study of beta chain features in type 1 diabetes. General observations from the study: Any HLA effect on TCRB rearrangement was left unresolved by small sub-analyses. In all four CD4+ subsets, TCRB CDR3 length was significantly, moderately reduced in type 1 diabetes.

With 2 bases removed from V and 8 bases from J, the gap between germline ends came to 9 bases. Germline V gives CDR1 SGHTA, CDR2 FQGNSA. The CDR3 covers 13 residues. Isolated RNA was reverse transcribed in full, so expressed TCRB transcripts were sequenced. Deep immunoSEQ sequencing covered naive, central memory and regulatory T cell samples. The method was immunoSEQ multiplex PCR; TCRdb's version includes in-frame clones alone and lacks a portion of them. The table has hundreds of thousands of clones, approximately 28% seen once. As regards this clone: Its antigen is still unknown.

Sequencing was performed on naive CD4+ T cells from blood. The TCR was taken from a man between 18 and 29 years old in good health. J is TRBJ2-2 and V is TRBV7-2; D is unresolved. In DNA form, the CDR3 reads TGTGCCAGCAGCTTATTAGGCGAGGGGGAGCTGTTTTTT. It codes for CASSLLGEGELFF.